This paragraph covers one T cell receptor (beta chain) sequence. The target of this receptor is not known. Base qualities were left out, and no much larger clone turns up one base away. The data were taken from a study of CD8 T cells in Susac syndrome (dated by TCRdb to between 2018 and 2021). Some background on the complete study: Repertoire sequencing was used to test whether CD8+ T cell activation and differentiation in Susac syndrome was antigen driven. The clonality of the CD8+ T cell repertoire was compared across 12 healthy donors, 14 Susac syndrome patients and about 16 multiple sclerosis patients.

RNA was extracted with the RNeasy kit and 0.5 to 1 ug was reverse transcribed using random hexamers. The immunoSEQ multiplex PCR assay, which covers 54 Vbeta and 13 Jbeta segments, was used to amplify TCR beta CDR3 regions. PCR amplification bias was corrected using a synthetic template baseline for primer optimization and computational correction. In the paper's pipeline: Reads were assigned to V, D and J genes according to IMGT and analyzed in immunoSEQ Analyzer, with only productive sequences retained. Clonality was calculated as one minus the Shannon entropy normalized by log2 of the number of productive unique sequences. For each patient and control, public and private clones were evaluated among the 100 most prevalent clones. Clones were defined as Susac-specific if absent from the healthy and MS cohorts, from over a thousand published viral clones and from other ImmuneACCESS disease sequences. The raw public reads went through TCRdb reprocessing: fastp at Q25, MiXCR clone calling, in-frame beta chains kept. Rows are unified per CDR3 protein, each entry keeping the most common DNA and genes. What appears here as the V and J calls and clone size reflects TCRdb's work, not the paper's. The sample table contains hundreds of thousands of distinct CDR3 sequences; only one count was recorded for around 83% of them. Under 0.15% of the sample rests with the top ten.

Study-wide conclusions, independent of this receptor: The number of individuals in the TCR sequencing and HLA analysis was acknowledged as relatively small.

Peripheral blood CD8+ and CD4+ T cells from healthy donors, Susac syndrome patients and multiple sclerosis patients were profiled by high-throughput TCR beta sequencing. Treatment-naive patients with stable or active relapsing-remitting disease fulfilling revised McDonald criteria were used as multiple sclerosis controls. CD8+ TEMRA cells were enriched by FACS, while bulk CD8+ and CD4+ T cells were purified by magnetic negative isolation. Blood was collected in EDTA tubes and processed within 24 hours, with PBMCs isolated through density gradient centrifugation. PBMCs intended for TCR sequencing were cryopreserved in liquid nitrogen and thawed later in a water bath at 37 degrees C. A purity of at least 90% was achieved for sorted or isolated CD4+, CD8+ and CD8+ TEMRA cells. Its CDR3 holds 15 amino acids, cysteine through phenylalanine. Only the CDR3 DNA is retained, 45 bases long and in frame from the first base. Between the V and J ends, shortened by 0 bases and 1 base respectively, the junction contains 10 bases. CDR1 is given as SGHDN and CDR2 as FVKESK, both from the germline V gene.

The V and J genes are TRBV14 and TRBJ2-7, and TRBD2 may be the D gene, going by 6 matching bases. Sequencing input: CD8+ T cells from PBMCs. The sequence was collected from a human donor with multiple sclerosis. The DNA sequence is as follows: TGTGCCAGCAGCCAAGAATGGGAGGAATCCTACGAGCAGTACTTC. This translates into CASSQEWEESYEQYF.